These 9 T cell receptor beta chains were sequenced from one sample in a study of T cell changes during pregnancy in multiple sclerosis. The method was immunoSEQ multiplex PCR; TCRdb's version includes in-frame clones alone and lacks a portion of them. The sample lists around 60,000 clones; around 93% were seen once. Here the sequenced sample was peripheral blood, taken in the second trimester of pregnancy. These receptors originate from a female donor in good health, enrolled as a control in a pregnancy study.

The chain joins TRBV6-5 to TRBJ1-1; no reliable D call. Trimming shortened V by 2 bases and J by 6 bases, and 13 bases separated the two germline ends. The CDR3 sequence is 14 residues long. CDR1 is MNHEY and CDR2 is SVGAGI in the germline V gene. CDR3 coding DNA: TGTGCCAGCAGTTACAGCCCAGGTTCCTCTGAAGCTTTCTTT. It translates to CASSYSPGSSEAFF.

J is TRBJ1-3 and V is TRBV5-6, with TRBD1 matching over 7 bases. The CDR3 has 14 amino acids. V lost 10 bases and J lost 0; bases outside the gene matches: 7. Germline lookup yields CDR1 SGHDT and CDR2 YYEEEE. CDR3 coding DNA: TGTGCCGCCTCCACAGGGGCCTCTGGAAACACCATATATTTT. As protein: CAASTGASGNTIYF.

This clone was counted a few times. The chain is built from TRBV10-1 and TRBJ1-2, with no clear D. In germline, CDR1 is WNHNN, CDR2 SYGVQD (reference sequence). This CDR3 spans 13 amino acids. The germline V and J ends were trimmed by 8 bases and 3 bases, with 13 bases remaining between them. The CDR3 reads CASLWPEDYGYTF. CDR3 nucleotides: TGCGCCAGCTTATGGCCGGAGGACTATGGCTACACCTTC.

The CDR3 bases are TGTGCCAGCTGTAGCGGGCAAGAGACCCAGTACTTC. It specifies CASCSGQETQYF. This chain links TRBV28 with TRBJ2-5, with TRBD2 identical over 7 bases. The CDR3 consists of 12 residues. The germline CDR1 and CDR2 sequences are MDHEN and SYDVKM. The ends lost 8 bases at V and 2 bases at J; junction bases unmatched: 2.

The rearrangement uses TRBV5-4 and TRBJ2-3, with 10 bases fitting TRBD1. V was clipped by 2 bases and J by 4 bases; unmatched bases: 7. Per germline, CDR1 SGHNT and CDR2 YYREEE (reference sequence). The CDR3 is 16 amino acids. In nucleotides, the CDR3 is TGTGCCAGCAGCTTCCGACAGGGGGCATCGCCAGATACGCAGTATTTT. Residues: CASSFRQGASPDTQYF.

J is TRBJ1-2 and V is TRBV11-2, with 7 bases fitting TRBD1. Germline loops: CDR1 SGHAT, CDR2 FQNNGV. This CDR3 spans 15 amino acids. Trimming at V came to 1 base and at J to 8 bases, leaving 10 bases not matched to a gene. DNA of the CDR3: TGTGCCAGCAGCTTAGGGACAGGCCTTACCGGCGGCTACACCTTC. It specifies CASSLGTGLTGGYTF.

V is TRBV5-1 and J is TRBJ2-5; D is possibly TRBD2 (5 bases). Germline V gene lookup returns CDR1 SGHRS and CDR2 YFSETQ. Between the trimmed V and J ends, which lost 4 bases and 5 bases, there was a span of 12 bases. This CDR3 region has 13 residues. The CDR3 DNA follows: TGCGCCAGCAGCGCTGGGCCGGGGGAGACCCAGTACTTC. This translates into CASSAGPGETQYF.

The count of this clone is one. The CDR3 spells CAWRGQGASINYGYTF. Written as DNA, the CDR3 is TGTGCCTGGAGGGGGCAGGGGGCCTCCATTAACTATGGCTACACCTTC. This chain uses TRBV30 with TRBJ1-2, with 8 bases aligning to TRBD1. Germline CDR1 reads GTSNPN; CDR2 reads SVGIG (reference sequence). The CDR3 runs to 16 residues. V trimming: 3 bases; J trimming: 1 base; junction bases outside the gene matches: 10.

The rearrangement uses TRBV5-1 and TRBJ2-1, with D possibly TRBD1 on 5 matching bases. Germline values: CDR1 SGHRS, CDR2 YFSETQ. The CDR3 has 12 amino acids. V was shortened by 4 bases and J by 9 bases, with 11 bases between the two germline ends. As DNA, the CDR3 is TGCGCCAGCAGCATGACAGCTGCTGAGCAGTTCTTC. Protein: CASSMTAAEQFF. The full variable domain, in which reference TRBV5-1 and TRBJ2-1 provide the parts outside the CDR3, is KAGVTQTPRYLIKTRGQQVTLSCSPISGHRSVSWYQQTPGQGLQFLFEYFSETQRNKGNFPGRFSGRQFSNSRSEMNVSTLELGDSALYLCASSMTAAEQFFGPGTRLTVL.